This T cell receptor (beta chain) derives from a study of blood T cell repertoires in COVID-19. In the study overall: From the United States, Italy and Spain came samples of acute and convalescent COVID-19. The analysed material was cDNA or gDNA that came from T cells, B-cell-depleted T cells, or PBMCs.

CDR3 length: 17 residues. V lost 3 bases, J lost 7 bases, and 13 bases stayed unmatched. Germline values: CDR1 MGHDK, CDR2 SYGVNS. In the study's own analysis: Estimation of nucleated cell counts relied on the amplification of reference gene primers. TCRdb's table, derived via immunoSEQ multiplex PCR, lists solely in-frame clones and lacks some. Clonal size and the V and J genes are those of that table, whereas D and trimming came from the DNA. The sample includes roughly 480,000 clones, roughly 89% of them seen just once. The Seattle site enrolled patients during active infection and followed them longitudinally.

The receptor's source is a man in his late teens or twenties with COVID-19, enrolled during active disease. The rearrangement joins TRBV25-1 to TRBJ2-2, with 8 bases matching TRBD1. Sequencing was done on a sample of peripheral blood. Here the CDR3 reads CASSETRGQGADGELFF. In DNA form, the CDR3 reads TGTGCCAGCAGTGAGACCAGGGGTCAGGGGGCTGACGGGGAGCTGTTTTTT.